This note documents a single T cell receptor beta chain sequence. The data derive from a study of blood T cell repertoires in COVID-19. Study summary: The study drew acute and convalescent COVID-19 samples from the United States, Italy and Spain. T cells, B-cell-depleted T cells, or PBMCs provided the cDNA or gDNA that served as material.

The germline gives CDR1 MDHEN, CDR2 SYDVKM. Trimming stripped 3 bases from V and 0 bases from J, with 8 bases between. CDR3 length: 15 amino acids. TCRdb's copy holds only in-frame clones and misses some; the assay was immunoSEQ multiplex PCR. The repertoire holds some 140,000 clones, with 91% as singletons. The gene calls are TRBV28 and TRBJ2-2; D may be TRBD1 (5 bases). The TCR originated in a man between 50 and 59 years old with acute or convalescent COVID-19. Sequencing was performed on peripheral blood. CDR3 region: CASSFRRANTGELFF. In DNA form, the CDR3 reads TGTGCCAGCAGTTTCCGCAGGGCGAACACCGGGGAGCTGTTTTTT.